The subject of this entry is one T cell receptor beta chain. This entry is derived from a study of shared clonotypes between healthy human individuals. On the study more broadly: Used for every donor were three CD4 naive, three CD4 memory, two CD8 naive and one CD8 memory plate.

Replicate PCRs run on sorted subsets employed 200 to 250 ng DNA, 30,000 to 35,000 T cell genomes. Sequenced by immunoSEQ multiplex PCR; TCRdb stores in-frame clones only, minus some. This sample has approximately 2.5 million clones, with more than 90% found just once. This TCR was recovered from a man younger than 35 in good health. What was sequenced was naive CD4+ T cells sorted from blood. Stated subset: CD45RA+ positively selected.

Here the CDR3 reads CASSPPQGQVEEAFF. The DNA for the CDR3 is TGTGCCAGCTCACCACCCCAAGGACAGGTGGAGGAAGCTTTCTTT. The rearrangement uses TRBV18 and TRBJ1-1; TRBD1 aligns across 7 bases. CDR3 length: 15 residues. V lost 0 bases, J lost 8 bases, and 9 bases stayed unmatched. From germline, CDR1 is KGHSH and CDR2 LQKENI.